Below are 10 T cell receptor beta chains sequenced from a single sample in a study of TIL therapy for anti-PD-1-resistant metastatic lung cancer. As to time point: pre-treatment sample, taken before nivolumab and TIL therapy. The tumor samples were excised metastases, mostly pleural nodules or supraclavicular lymph nodes. Sequencing used immunoSEQ v3. Libraries were prepared by immunoSEQ multiplex PCR; TCRdb keeps only in-frame clonotypes and omits some of them. The sample consists of approximately 97,000 clones, 50% to 70% of them appearing once. The sequenced sample was tumor tissue, obtained at baseline. These receptors all come from a person between 25 and 80 years old with non-small cell lung cancer.

This chain connects TRBV7-9 to TRBJ2-2; weak D call: TRBD2 (6 bases). Trimming stripped 5 bases from V and 1 base from J, with 8 bases between. CDR1 is SEHNR, CDR2 FQNEAQ, per germline (reference sequence). This CDR3 is built from 14 residues. The CDR3, as DNA: TGTGCCAGCAGCGTCGGGAGGAACACCGGGGAGCTGTTTTTT. It is translated as CASSVGRNTGELFF. Filled out from reference TRBV7-9 and TRBJ2-2, the complete variable domain reads DTGVSQNPRHKITKRGQNVTFRCDPISEHNRLYWYRQTLGQGPEFLTYFQNEAQLEKSRLLSDRFSAERPKGSFSTLEIQRTEQGDSAMYLCASSVGRNTGELFFGEGSRLTVL.

The chain couples TRBV5-4 to TRBJ2-3; D might be TRBD1 (5 bases). The CDR3 is made up of 16 amino acids. The V end was cut by 2 bases, the J end by 0 bases, with 13 bases between. Germline lookup yields CDR1 SGHNT and CDR2 YYREEE (reference sequence). CDR3 DNA: TGTGCCAGCAGCTTACAGGACCCGAACAGCACAGATACGCAGTATTTT. It encodes CASSLQDPNSTDTQYF.

This clone was found a few times. This rearrangement joins TRBV4-1 to TRBJ2-2, with D possibly TRBD1 on 6 matching bases. This CDR3 is 13 amino acids long. CDR1 MGHRA and CDR2 YSYEKL come from the germline V gene. The V end was cut by 5 bases, the J end by 6 bases, with 10 bases between. The CDR3 DNA reads as TGCGCCAGCAGCTCCAGGGGATCCGGGGAGCTGTTTTTT. Translation: CASSSRGSGELFF.

The chain couples TRBV19 to TRBJ1-5; D unresolved. The CDR3 extends over 18 amino acids. V lost 2 bases and J 0 bases, leaving 17 bases between the germline ends. CDR1 is LNHDA and CDR2 is SQIVND in the germline V gene (reference sequence). The DNA of the CDR3 is TGTGCCAGTAGTATACGGGCAGATTATCCTTATAGCAATCAGCCCCAGCATTTT. Translated: CASSIRADYPYSNQPQHF.

The J gene is TRBJ1-1, the V gene TRBV2; D perhaps matches TRBD1 (5 bases). CDR3 size: 14 residues. Germline V CDR1 and CDR2: SNHLY, FYNNEI. V shed 6 bases and J shed 1 base, with 12 bases lying between them. CDR3 loop: CASSLGGKNTEAFF. The CDR3 bases are TGTGCCAGCAGCCTGGGGGGAAAGAACACTGAAGCTTTCTTT. The full variable domain, completed using reference TRBV2 and TRBJ1-1, is EPEVTQTPSHQVTQMGQEVILRCVPISNHLYFYWYRQILGQKVEFLVSFYNNEISEKSEIFDDQFSVERPDGSNFTLKIRSTKLEDSAMYFCASSLGGKNTEAFFGQGTRLTVV.

The chain links TRBV28 to TRBJ1-6; 7 bases fit TRBD1. J was trimmed by 0 bases and V by 5 bases; bases with no gene match: 4. The CDR3 has 16 residues. Germline assignment: CDR1 MDHEN and CDR2 SYDVKM. The CDR3 DNA reads TGTGCCAGCAGTACCGCAGGGGGCTCCTATAATTCACCCCTCCACTTT. Its protein is CASSTAGGSYNSPLHF. The variable domain in full, with the rest retrieved from reference TRBV28 and TRBJ1-6, is DVKVTQSSRYLVKRTGEKVFLECVQDMDHENMFWYRQDPGLGLRLIYFSYDVKMKEKGDIPEGYSVSREKKERFSLILESASTNQTSMYLCASSTAGGSYNSPLHFGNGTRLTVT.

This clone has just one count. V and J are TRBV12-3 or TRBV12-4 and TRBJ1-5; D gene uncertain. The CDR3 spans 13 residues. V was clipped by 3 bases and J by 6 bases, with 9 bases between them. For the CDR3, the DNA is TGTGCCAGCAGTTTGTTGGAAGTTCAGCCCCAGCATTTT. This codes for CASSLLEVQPQHF.

This clone was counted ten times or more. The chain is built from TRBV30 and TRBJ2-7, with TRBD2 matching over 13 bases. The CDR3 contains 14 residues. Germline V gene data show CDR1 as GTSNPN and CDR2 as SVGIG (reference sequence). V was clipped by 3 bases and J by 1 base; unmatched bases: 0. In DNA form, the CDR3 reads TGTGCCTGGAGGGGACTAGCGGGGTCCTACGAGCAGTACTTC. It translates to CAWRGLAGSYEQYF.

The V call is TRBV4-1, the J call TRBJ2-3; 10 nucleotides match TRBD2. The J segment lost 3 bases and the V segment lost 4 bases, leaving 7 bases of the junction unmatched. The germline V gene has CDR1 MGHRA and CDR2 YSYEKL. This CDR3 contains 16 residues. CDR3 nucleotides: TGCGCCAGCAGCCTCCAAGCGGGAGGGGGAACAGATACGCAGTATTTT. Translation: CASSLQAGGGTDTQYF.

This clone was observed a handful of times. The chain combines TRBV3-1 (or the pseudogene TRBV3-2) with TRBJ2-2; D uncertain. V was pared by 2 bases and J by 8 bases, with 9 bases between. Germline loops: CDR1 LGHDT, CDR2 YNNKEL (reference sequence). The CDR3 has 13 amino acids. CDR3 nucleotide sequence: TGTGCCAGCAGCCAATTCACTCGGGGGGAGCTGTTTTTT. This codes for CASSQFTRGELFF.